This TCR beta chain was sequenced for a study of OX40 agonist ivuxolimab in advanced cancers. Turning to the study itself: The dose-escalation cohort had hepatocellular carcinoma, melanoma, renal cell or head and neck cancer.

CDR1 and CDR2 (germline): MNHEY, SMNVEV (reference sequence). The CDR3 has 16 residues. V lost 5 bases, J lost 1 base, and 7 bases stayed unmatched. Sequenced by immunoSEQ multiplex PCR; TCRdb stores in-frame clones only, minus some. This repertoire shows fewer than 90,000 clones, just over 85% found once; its top ten account for less than 0.85%. For this clone: The antigen remains unidentified.

Study results and limitations: The authors did not determine the antigen specificity of the expanded peripheral T cells.

Material: CD4+ or CD8+ T cells sorted from blood, obtained in a trial of the OX40 agonist ivuxolimab. The TCR was taken from an adult with an advanced solid tumor such as melanoma, head and neck, liver or kidney cancer. V and J are TRBV27 and TRBJ1-1; 10 bases fit TRBD1. The CDR3 DNA follows: TGTGCCAGCAGTCTGGGGACAGGGGCGTCGAACACTGAAGCTTTCTTT. Residues: CASSLGTGASNTEAFF.